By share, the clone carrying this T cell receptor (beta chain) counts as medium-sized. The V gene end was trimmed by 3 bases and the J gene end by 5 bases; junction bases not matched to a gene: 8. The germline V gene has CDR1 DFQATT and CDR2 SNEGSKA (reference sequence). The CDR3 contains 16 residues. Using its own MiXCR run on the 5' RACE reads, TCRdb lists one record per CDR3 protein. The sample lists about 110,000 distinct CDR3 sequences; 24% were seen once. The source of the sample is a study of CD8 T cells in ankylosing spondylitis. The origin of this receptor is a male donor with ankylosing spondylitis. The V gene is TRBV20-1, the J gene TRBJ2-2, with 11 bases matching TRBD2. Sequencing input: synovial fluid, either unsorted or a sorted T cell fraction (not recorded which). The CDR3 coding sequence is TGCAGTGCTAGGGAGTTAGCGGGAGGGCTTACCGGGGAGCTGTTTTTT. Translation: CSARELAGGLTGELFF.